Listed below are T cell receptor beta chains from one sample, sequenced in a study of blood T cell repertoires in COVID-19. Repertoires were generated with immunoSEQ multiplex PCR, while TCRdb's copy carries only in-frame clones and drops some. The top ten clones hold 1.5% to 2% of a sample with about 410,000 clones, roughly 91% of them seen once. The sample was PBMCs or T cells enriched from blood (not recorded which). These receptors all come from a woman in her 30s who had recovered from COVID-19. The CDR3 runs from the conserved cysteine through the conserved F or W. The order of the fields is clone size, J gene, D gene, V gene, CDR3 DNA, CDR3 protein. D genes are given only for firm matches. Expanded clones are given a class, and other clones once, few, many or no size at all.

clone size: NA; J gene: TRBJ1-6; D gene: NA; V gene: TRBV6-5; CDR3 DNA: TGTGCCAGCAGTCGCCCGGGACACGGGAATTCACCCCTCCACTTT; CDR3 protein: CASSRPGHGNSPLHF
clone size: NA; J gene: TRBJ2-5; D gene: NA; V gene: TRBV7-9; CDR3 DNA: TGTGCCAGCAGCTTCTCGGAGGGCCTGGAGACCCAGTACTTC; CDR3 protein: CASSFSEGLETQYF
clone size: NA; J gene: TRBJ2-2; D gene: NA; V gene: TRBV7-3; CDR3 DNA: TGTGCCAGCAGCTTAAAGCAGGGGAACACCGGGGAGCTGTTTTTT; CDR3 protein: CASSLKQGNTGELFF
clone size: NA; J gene: TRBJ2-7; D gene: NA; V gene: TRBV28; CDR3 DNA: TGTGCCAGCAGTTCGACATTTTACGAGCAGTACTTC; CDR3 protein: CASSSTFYEQYF
clone size: NA; J gene: TRBJ1-2; D gene: NA; V gene: TRBV12-5; CDR3 DNA: TGTGCTAGTGGTTTAAGGGGCGTGCGTTATGGCTACACCTTC; CDR3 protein: CASGLRGVRYGYTF
clone size: NA; J gene: TRBJ2-1; D gene: NA; V gene: TRBV14; CDR3 DNA: TGTGCCAGCAGCCTTTCGAGCTCCTACAATGAGCAGTTCTTC; CDR3 protein: CASSLSSSYNEQFF
clone size: once; J gene: TRBJ2-3; D gene: TRBD1; V gene: TRBV7-2; CDR3 DNA: TGTGCCAGCAGCTATCAGACAGGGTACACAGATACGCAGTATTTT; CDR3 protein: CASSYQTGYTDTQYF
clone size: NA; J gene: TRBJ1-5; D gene: NA; V gene: TRBV5-1; CDR3 DNA: TGCGCCAGCAGCTTGGGGTTTGGGGCCAGGTATGGTCAGCCCCAGCATTTT; CDR3 protein: CASSLGFGARYGQPQHF
clone size: NA; J gene: TRBJ2-3; D gene: NA; V gene: TRBV7-2; CDR3 DNA: TGTGCCAGCAGCTTTAGCCTAACCACAGATACGCAGTATTTT; CDR3 protein: CASSFSLTTDTQYF
clone size: NA; J gene: TRBJ1-2; D gene: TRBD1; V gene: TRBV7-8; CDR3 DNA: TGTGCCAGCAGCCGGACAGGGGGCGGCTACACCTTC; CDR3 protein: CASSRTGGGYTF
clone size: NA; J gene: TRBJ2-1; D gene: TRBD2; V gene: TRBV6-5; CDR3 DNA: TGTGCCAGCAGCTACTCCGGGACTAGCGGATACAATGAGCAGTTCTTC; CDR3 protein: CASSYSGTSGYNEQFF
clone size: few; J gene: TRBJ1-3; D gene: TRBD1; V gene: TRBV28; CDR3 DNA: TGTGCCAGCAGTTTACGACAGGGGGTCCTTGGAAACACCATATATTTT; CDR3 protein: CASSLRQGVLGNTIYF
clone size: NA; J gene: TRBJ1-1; D gene: NA; V gene: TRBV4-2; CDR3 DNA: TGTGCCAGCAGACAAGCGGCAGGGAAGGTAATCTTT; CDR3 protein: CASRQAAGKVIF
clone size: NA; J gene: TRBJ2-2; D gene: NA; V gene: TRBV12-3/TRBV12-4; CDR3 DNA: TGTGCCAGCAGTCGACAGCCGACCGGGGAGCTGTTTTTT; CDR3 protein: CASSRQPTGELFF
clone size: NA; J gene: TRBJ2-7; D gene: TRBD1; V gene: TRBV10-3; CDR3 DNA: TGTGCCAACTCCGGGACAGGGACCTACGAGCAGTACTTC; CDR3 protein: CANSGTGTYEQYF
clone size: NA; J gene: TRBJ2-1; D gene: TRBD1; V gene: TRBV10-1; CDR3 DNA: TGCGCCAGCAGTGAATCGGCCGGGACAGGGAGGATTAGCTCCTACAATGAGCAGTTCTTC; CDR3 protein: CASSESAGTGRISSYNEQFF
clone size: few; J gene: TRBJ2-7; D gene: TRBD1; V gene: TRBV6-5; CDR3 DNA: TGTGCCAGCAGACGAGGGGGCAGAGGCGAGCAGTACTTC; CDR3 protein: CASRRGGRGEQYF
clone size: NA; J gene: TRBJ2-2; D gene: TRBD2; V gene: TRBV7-9; CDR3 DNA: TGTGCCACTCCCTCCAGCGGGGCGAACACCGGGGAGCTGTTTTTT; CDR3 protein: CATPSSGANTGELFF
clone size: NA; J gene: TRBJ1-5; D gene: NA; V gene: TRBV5-6; CDR3 DNA: TGTGCCAGCAGCTTAAGAGCGGGCAATCAGCCCCAGCATTTT; CDR3 protein: CASSLRAGNQPQHF
clone size: NA; J gene: TRBJ2-1; D gene: TRBD2; V gene: TRBV24-1; CDR3 DNA: TGTGCCACCAGTGATTTGCCTAGCGGGGACTCCTACAATGAGCAGTTCTTC; CDR3 protein: CATSDLPSGDSYNEQFF
clone size: once; J gene: TRBJ2-7; D gene: NA; V gene: TRBV15; CDR3 DNA: TGTGCCACCAGCAGAGATTTGGCACAGGTCGCCTACGAGCAGTACTTC; CDR3 protein: CATSRDLAQVAYEQYF
clone size: NA; J gene: TRBJ2-1; D gene: NA; V gene: TRBV29-1; CDR3 DNA: TGCAGCGTCGGTCTTGGCCGGGAGTTCTTC; CDR3 protein: CSVGLGREFF
clone size: NA; J gene: TRBJ2-2; D gene: NA; V gene: TRBV7-9; CDR3 DNA: TGTGCCAGCAGCTTTGGTAGTACTTACACCGGGGAGCTGTTTTTT; CDR3 protein: CASSFGSTYTGELFF
clone size: NA; J gene: TRBJ1-2; D gene: NA; V gene: TRBV3-1/TRBV3-2; CDR3 DNA: TGTGCCAGCAGCCAAGATCTTGGCGGGGACGATGGCTACACCTTC; CDR3 protein: CASSQDLGGDDGYTF
clone size: NA; J gene: TRBJ1-5; D gene: TRBD1; V gene: TRBV6-1; CDR3 DNA: TGTGCCAGCAGTGAATTGGGACAGGGCGGACAGCCCCAGCATTTT; CDR3 protein: CASSELGQGGQPQHF
clone size: NA; J gene: TRBJ2-5; D gene: NA; V gene: TRBV6-5; CDR3 DNA: TGTGCCAGCAGGCCCTTACTGGCGGGCGCTTCCTACTTC; CDR3 protein: CASRPLLAGASYF
clone size: once; J gene: TRBJ2-3; D gene: NA; V gene: TRBV15; CDR3 DNA: TGTGCCACCAGCAGAGAATTACTCCGGGAGAGAAACACAGATACGCAGTATTTT; CDR3 protein: CATSRELLRERNTDTQYF
clone size: NA; J gene: TRBJ2-1; D gene: NA; V gene: TRBV6-6; CDR3 DNA: TGTGCCAGCAGTTATACAACAGACTCCTACAATGAGCAGTTCTTC; CDR3 protein: CASSYTTDSYNEQFF
clone size: few; J gene: TRBJ1-1; D gene: NA; V gene: TRBV19; CDR3 DNA: TGTGCCAGTAGCTTTCGGGGGAGGACTGAAGCTTTCTTT; CDR3 protein: CASSFRGRTEAFF
clone size: NA; J gene: TRBJ1-3; D gene: TRBD1; V gene: TRBV2; CDR3 DNA: TGTGCCAGCAGTGGGGACAGGGGCGGGGCTGGAAACACCATATATTTT; CDR3 protein: CASSGDRGGAGNTIYF
clone size: NA; J gene: TRBJ1-1; D gene: NA; V gene: TRBV28; CDR3 DNA: TGTGCCAGCAGTTCAGGGGACCGAATGAACACTGAAGCTTTCTTT; CDR3 protein: CASSSGDRMNTEAFF
clone size: few; J gene: TRBJ2-7; D gene: TRBD1; V gene: TRBV5-1; CDR3 DNA: TGCGCCAGCAGCAGCGAGACAGGGGAGTTGCGGGAGCAGTACTTC; CDR3 protein: CASSSETGELREQYF
clone size: NA; J gene: TRBJ2-7; D gene: TRBD1; V gene: TRBV19; CDR3 DNA: TGTGCCAGTAGTATCGGGGACAGGGGCCACGAGCAGTACTTC; CDR3 protein: CASSIGDRGHEQYF
clone size: NA; J gene: TRBJ1-4; D gene: NA; V gene: TRBV5-1; CDR3 DNA: TGCGCCAGCAGCTTGGGGACGGGACTTAATGAAAAACTGTTTTTT; CDR3 protein: CASSLGTGLNEKLFF
clone size: NA; J gene: TRBJ2-5; D gene: NA; V gene: TRBV6-5; CDR3 DNA: TGTGCCAGGCGTCGGGGGTTGCAAGAGACCCAGTACTTC; CDR3 protein: CARRRGLQETQYF
clone size: NA; J gene: TRBJ1-6; D gene: TRBD1; V gene: TRBV30; CDR3 DNA: TGTGCCTGGAGTAACAGGGGGGATTCACCCCTCCACTTT; CDR3 protein: CAWSNRGDSPLHF
clone size: NA; J gene: TRBJ1-2; D gene: NA; V gene: TRBV12-3/TRBV12-4; CDR3 DNA: TGTGCCAGCAGTCCTATAGGGGCATTAAATTTCACCTTC; CDR3 protein: CASSPIGALNFTF
clone size: NA; J gene: TRBJ2-7; D gene: NA; V gene: TRBV4-1; CDR3 DNA: TGCGCCAGCAGCCAAGTGGAGTTGGACTCCGGCTACGAGCAGTACTTC; CDR3 protein: CASSQVELDSGYEQYF
clone size: NA; J gene: TRBJ2-3; D gene: NA; V gene: TRBV5-1; CDR3 DNA: TGCGCCAGCAGCCTGACAGATACGCAGTATTTT; CDR3 protein: CASSLTDTQYF
clone size: NA; J gene: TRBJ2-5; D gene: TRBD1; V gene: TRBV6-2/TRBV6-3; CDR3 DNA: TGTGCCAGCAGTAGGGACAGGGTCGGACAAGAGACCCAGTACTTC; CDR3 protein: CASSRDRVGQETQYF
clone size: NA; J gene: TRBJ1-2; D gene: NA; V gene: TRBV28; CDR3 DNA: TGTGCCAGCAGTGGCATGGGGGCCGGTGGCTACACCTTC; CDR3 protein: CASSGMGAGGYTF
clone size: NA; J gene: TRBJ1-3; D gene: NA; V gene: TRBV5-1; CDR3 DNA: TGCGCCAGCAGCTTGGGAGAGGGAAACACCATATATTTT; CDR3 protein: CASSLGEGNTIYF
clone size: NA; J gene: TRBJ1-1; D gene: TRBD1; V gene: TRBV30; CDR3 DNA: TGTGCCTGGAGTCCGGGACAGGGGGACAGGGCTTTCTTT; CDR3 protein: CAWSPGQGDRAFF
clone size: NA; J gene: TRBJ2-1; D gene: TRBD1; V gene: TRBV19; CDR3 DNA: TGTGCCAGTAGTACCGGGACAGGGTGGAATGAGCAGTTCTTC; CDR3 protein: CASSTGTGWNEQFF
clone size: NA; J gene: TRBJ2-3; D gene: TRBD2; V gene: TRBV14; CDR3 DNA: TGTGCCAGCAGCCAAGAAGAAGGACTAGCGGCCACAGATACGCAGTATTTT; CDR3 protein: CASSQEEGLAATDTQYF
clone size: NA; J gene: TRBJ1-4; D gene: NA; V gene: TRBV6-5; CDR3 DNA: TGTGCCAGCCGGACAGCTAGTTTATTAAATGAAAAACTGTTTTTT; CDR3 protein: CASRTASLLNEKLFF
clone size: NA; J gene: TRBJ2-1; D gene: NA; V gene: TRBV10-3; CDR3 DNA: TGTGCCATCGGGACTGAATCCTACAATGAGCAGTTCTTC; CDR3 protein: CAIGTESYNEQFF
clone size: NA; J gene: TRBJ1-2; D gene: NA; V gene: TRBV3-1/TRBV3-2; CDR3 DNA: TGTGCCAGCAGCCGGGGCCTTCCAGCCGGCAACTATGGCTACACCTTC; CDR3 protein: CASSRGLPAGNYGYTF
clone size: few; J gene: TRBJ2-2; D gene: TRBD2; V gene: TRBV18; CDR3 DNA: TGTGCCAGCTCACCGGGACTAGCGAGTCTCACCGGGGAGCTGTTTTTT; CDR3 protein: CASSPGLASLTGELFF
clone size: NA; J gene: TRBJ1-6; D gene: NA; V gene: TRBV7-3; CDR3 DNA: TGTGCCAGCAGCCGACAAAAGAGTACGGCCCTCCACTTT; CDR3 protein: CASSRQKSTALHF
clone size: NA; J gene: TRBJ1-2; D gene: NA; V gene: TRBV10-3; CDR3 DNA: TGTGCCATCAGTGAGTCGTACCAGTTGTCCTTC; CDR3 protein: CAISESYQLSF
clone size: NA; J gene: TRBJ2-7; D gene: NA; V gene: TRBV11-2; CDR3 DNA: TGTGCCAGCAGCAGTATCCGGTTCCCCGGGGAGCAGTACTTC; CDR3 protein: CASSSIRFPGEQYF
clone size: NA; J gene: TRBJ1-6; D gene: TRBD1; V gene: TRBV7-6; CDR3 DNA: TGTGCCAGCAGCTTAGAGGTGGACAGGGTGGTATCACCCCTCCACTTT; CDR3 protein: CASSLEVDRVVSPLHF
clone size: once; J gene: TRBJ2-7; D gene: TRBD1; V gene: TRBV3-1/TRBV3-2; CDR3 DNA: TGTGCCAGCAGCTGCAACCTAGGGGGCCCCGATCCTACGACGAGGCAGTACTTC; CDR3 protein: CASSCNLGGPDPTTRQYF
clone size: NA; J gene: TRBJ2-3; D gene: TRBD2; V gene: TRBV4-3; CDR3 DNA: TGCGCCAGCAGCCAAGCGGGGGGGAGCACAGATACGCAGTATTTT; CDR3 protein: CASSQAGGSTDTQYF